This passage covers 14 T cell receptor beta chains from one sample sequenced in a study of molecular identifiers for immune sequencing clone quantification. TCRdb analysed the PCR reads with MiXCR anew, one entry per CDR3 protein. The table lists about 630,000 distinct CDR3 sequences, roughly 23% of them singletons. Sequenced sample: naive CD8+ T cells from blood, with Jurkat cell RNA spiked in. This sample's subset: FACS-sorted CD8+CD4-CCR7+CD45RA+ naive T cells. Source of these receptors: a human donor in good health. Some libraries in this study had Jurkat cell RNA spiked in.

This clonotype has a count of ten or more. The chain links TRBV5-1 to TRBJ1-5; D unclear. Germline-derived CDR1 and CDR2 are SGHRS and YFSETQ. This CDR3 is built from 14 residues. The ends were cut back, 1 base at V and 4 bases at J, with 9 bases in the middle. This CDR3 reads CASSLMSRNQPQHF. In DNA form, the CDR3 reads TGCGCCAGCAGCTTGATGTCGAGGAATCAGCCCCAGCATTTT.

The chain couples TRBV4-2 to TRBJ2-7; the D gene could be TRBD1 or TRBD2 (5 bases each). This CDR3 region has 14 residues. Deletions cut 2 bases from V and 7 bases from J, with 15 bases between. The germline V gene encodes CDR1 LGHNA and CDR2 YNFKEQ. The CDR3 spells CASSQIGTPGEQYF. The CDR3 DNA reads TGTGCCAGCAGCCAAATAGGGACCCCGGGGGAGCAGTACTTC.

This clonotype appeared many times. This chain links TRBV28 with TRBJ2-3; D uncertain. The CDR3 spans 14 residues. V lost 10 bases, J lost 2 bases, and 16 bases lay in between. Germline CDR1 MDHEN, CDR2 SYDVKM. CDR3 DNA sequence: TGTGCCATCCTGACTGATCCCGACACAGATACGCAGTATTTT. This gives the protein CAILTDPDTDTQYF.

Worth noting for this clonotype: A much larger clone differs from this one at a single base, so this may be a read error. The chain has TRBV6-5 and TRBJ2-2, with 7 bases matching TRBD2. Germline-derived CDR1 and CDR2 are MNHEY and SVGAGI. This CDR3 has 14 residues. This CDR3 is CAGSYVAGAGELFF. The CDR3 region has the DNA TGTGCCGGCAGTTACGTAGCGGGTGCCGGGGAGCTGTTTTTT.

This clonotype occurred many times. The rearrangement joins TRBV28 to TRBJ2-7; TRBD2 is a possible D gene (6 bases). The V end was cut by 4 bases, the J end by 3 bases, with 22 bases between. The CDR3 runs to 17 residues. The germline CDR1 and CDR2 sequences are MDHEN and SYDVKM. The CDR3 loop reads CASSSLLGGRSYYEQYF. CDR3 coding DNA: TGTGCCAGCAGTTCCCTCCTCGGGGGACGCTCGTACTACGAGCAGTACTTC.

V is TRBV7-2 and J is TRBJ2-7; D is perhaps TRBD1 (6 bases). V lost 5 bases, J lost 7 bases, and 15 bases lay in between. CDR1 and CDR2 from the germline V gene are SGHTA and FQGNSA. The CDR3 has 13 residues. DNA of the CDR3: TGTGCCAGCAGCCTATGGGACACTTTAGAGCAGTACTTC. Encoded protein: CASSLWDTLEQYF.

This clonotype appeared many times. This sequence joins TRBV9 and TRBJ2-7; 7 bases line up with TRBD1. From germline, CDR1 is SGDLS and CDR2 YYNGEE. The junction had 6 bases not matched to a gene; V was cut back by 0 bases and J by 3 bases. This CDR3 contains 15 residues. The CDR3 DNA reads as TGTGCCAGCAGCGTAGATCCGGGACAGATCTACGAGCAGTACTTC. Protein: CASSVDPGQIYEQYF.

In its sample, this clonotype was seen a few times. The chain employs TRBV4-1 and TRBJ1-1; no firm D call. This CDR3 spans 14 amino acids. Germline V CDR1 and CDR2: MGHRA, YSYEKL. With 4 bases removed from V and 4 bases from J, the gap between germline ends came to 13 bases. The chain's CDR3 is CASSRSQQPTEAFF. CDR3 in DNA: TGCGCCAGCAGCCGGTCCCAACAGCCCACTGAAGCTTTCTTT.

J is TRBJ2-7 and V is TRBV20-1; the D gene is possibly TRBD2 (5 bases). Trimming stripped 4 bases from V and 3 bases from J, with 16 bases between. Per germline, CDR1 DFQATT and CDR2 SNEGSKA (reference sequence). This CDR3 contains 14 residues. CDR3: CSATKRGSGYEQYF. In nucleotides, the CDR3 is TGCAGTGCTACGAAACGGGGATCCGGCTACGAGCAGTACTTC.

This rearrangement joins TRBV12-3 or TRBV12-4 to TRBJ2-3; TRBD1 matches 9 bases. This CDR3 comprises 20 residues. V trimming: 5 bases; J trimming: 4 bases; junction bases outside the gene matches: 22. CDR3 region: CASSPTGTGLTAISADTQYF. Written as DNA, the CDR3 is TGTGCCAGCAGTCCAACCGGGACAGGGCTCACAGCTATTAGCGCAGATACGCAGTATTTT.

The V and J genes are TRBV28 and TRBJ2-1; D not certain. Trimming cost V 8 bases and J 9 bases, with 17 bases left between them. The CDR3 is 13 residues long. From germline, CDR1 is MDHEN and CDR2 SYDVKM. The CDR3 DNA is TGTGCCAGCGCTCGAAGCGCCTGGGTTGAGCAGTTCTTC. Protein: CASARSAWVEQFF.

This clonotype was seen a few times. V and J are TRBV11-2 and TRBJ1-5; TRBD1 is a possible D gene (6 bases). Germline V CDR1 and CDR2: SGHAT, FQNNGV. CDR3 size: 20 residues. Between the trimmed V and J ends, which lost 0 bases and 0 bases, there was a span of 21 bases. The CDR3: CASSLDQGGLAVYSNQPQHF. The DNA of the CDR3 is TGTGCCAGCAGCTTAGATCAAGGGGGGCTGGCGGTTTATAGCAATCAGCCCCAGCATTTT.

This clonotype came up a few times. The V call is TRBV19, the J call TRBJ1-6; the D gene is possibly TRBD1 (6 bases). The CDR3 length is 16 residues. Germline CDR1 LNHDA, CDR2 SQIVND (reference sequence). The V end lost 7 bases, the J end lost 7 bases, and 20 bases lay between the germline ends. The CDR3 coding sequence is TGTGCCAGTATCGACCGACAGGATACTCTGAATTCACCCCTCCACTTT. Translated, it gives CASIDRQDTLNSPLHF.

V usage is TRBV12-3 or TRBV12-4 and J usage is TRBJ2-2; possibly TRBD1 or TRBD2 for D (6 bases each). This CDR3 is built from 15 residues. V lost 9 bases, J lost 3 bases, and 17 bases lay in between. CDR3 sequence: CARTSPRGDTGELFF. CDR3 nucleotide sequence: TGTGCCAGAACATCCCCGAGGGGGGACACCGGGGAGCTGTTTTTT.